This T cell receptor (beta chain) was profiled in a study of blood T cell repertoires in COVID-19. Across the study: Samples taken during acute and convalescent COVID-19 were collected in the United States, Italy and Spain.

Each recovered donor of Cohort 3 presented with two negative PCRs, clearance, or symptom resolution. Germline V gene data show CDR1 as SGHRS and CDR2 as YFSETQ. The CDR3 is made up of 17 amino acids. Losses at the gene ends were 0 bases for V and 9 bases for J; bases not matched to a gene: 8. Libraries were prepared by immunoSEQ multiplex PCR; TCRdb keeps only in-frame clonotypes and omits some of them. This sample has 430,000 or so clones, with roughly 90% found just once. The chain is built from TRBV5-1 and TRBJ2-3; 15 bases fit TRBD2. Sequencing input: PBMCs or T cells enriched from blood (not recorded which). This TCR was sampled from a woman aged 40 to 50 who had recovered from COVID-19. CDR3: CASSLEGLAGGARTQYF. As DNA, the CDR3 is TGCGCCAGCAGCTTGGAAGGACTAGCGGGAGGGGCTCGGACGCAGTATTTT. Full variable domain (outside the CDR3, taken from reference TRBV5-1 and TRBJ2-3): KAGVTQTPRYLIKTRGQQVTLSCSPISGHRSVSWYQQTPGQGLQFLFEYFSETQRNKGNFPGRFSGRQFSNSRSEMNVSTLELGDSALYLCASSLEGLAGGARTQYFGPGTRLTVL.